The clone carrying this T cell receptor (beta chain) showed up many times. The antigen remains undetermined. MiXCR was run by TCRdb on the PCR reads, yielding one entry per CDR3 protein. Of about 640,000 distinct CDR3 sequences listed, nearly 20% are singletons. This entry is derived from a study of molecular identifiers for immune sequencing clone quantification. Sorting isolated naive CD8 T cells as CD8+CD4-CCR7+CD45RA+ events. CDR3 length: 12 residues. V lost 5 bases to trimming and J lost 5 bases; unmatched junction nucleotides: 3. Germline assignment: CDR1 PRHDT and CDR2 FYEKMQ (reference sequence). Points from the study as a whole: Clones carrying above 20 RNA copies accounted for over 99% of effector molecules, under 1% in naive cells.

The chain has TRBV13 and TRBJ2-7; 7 bases are a match to TRBD2. This clonotype was obtained from a human donor in good health. Some libraries in this study had Jurkat cell RNA spiked in. Source material: naive CD8+ T cells from blood, with Jurkat cell RNA spiked in. Subset indicated: FACS-sorted CD8+CD4-CCR7+CD45RA+ naive T cells. As DNA, the CDR3 is TGTGCCAGCAGCCCGGCGGGGGACGAGCAGTACTTC. This encodes CASSPAGDEQYF.